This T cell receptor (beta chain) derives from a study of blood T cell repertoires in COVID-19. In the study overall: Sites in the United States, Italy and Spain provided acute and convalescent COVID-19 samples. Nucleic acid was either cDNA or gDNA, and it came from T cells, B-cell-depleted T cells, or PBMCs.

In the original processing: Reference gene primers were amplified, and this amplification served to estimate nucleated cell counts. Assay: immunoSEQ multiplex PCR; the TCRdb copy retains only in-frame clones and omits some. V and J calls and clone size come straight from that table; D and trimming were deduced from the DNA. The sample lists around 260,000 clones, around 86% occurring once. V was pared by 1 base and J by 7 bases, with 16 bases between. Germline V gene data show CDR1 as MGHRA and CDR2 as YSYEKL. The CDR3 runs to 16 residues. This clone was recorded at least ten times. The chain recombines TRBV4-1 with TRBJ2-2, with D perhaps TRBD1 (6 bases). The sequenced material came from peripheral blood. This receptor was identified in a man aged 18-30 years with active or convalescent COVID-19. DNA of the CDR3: TGCGCCAGCAGCCAAGGAGAAGACAGGCCAAGCGGGGAGCTGTTTTTT. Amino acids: CASSQGEDRPSGELFF.